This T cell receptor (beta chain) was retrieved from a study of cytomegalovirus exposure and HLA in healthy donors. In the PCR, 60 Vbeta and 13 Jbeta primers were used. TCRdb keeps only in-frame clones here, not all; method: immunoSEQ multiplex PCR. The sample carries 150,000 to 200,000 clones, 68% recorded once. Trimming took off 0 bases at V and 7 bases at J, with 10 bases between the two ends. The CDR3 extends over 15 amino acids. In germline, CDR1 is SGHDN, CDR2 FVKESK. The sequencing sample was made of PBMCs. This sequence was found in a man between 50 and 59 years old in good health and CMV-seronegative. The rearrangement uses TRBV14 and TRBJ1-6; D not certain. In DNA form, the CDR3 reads TGTGCCAGCAGCCAAGAGCTTGCACAGAATTCACCCCTCCACTTT. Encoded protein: CASSQELAQNSPLHF.